Presented here are 16 T cell receptor beta chains from one specimen sequenced in a study of T cells in Graves' hyperthyroidism and ophthalmopathy. TCR beta CDR3 region amplification was performed from RNA transcripts. TCR CDR3 underwent first-round RT-PCR with the HTBI primer set. TCRdb fed the multiplex PCR reads into MiXCR, producing one record per CDR3 protein. The sample contains some 760,000 distinct CDR3 sequences, 14% of which appear only once. The sample was blood. The receptors come from a young woman with Graves' hyperthyroidism.

The gene calls are TRBV6-1 and TRBJ1-1; TRBD1 agrees at 7 bases. With V trimmed by 7 bases and J by 5 bases, 16 bases remained unmatched. Germline V gene lookup returns CDR1 MNHNS and CDR2 SASEGT. The CDR3 has 16 residues. The CDR3 reads CASTPRGAGGETEAFF. The CDR3 DNA is TGTGCCAGCACCCCACGGGGGGCAGGGGGGGAGACTGAAGCTTTCTTT.

The chain joins TRBV4-3 to TRBJ2-7; 7 nucleotides match TRBD1. The DNA matches TRBJ2-1 better at its end, which makes the J call doubtful. Germline values: CDR1 LGHNA, CDR2 YSLEER. The CDR3 consists of 15 residues. The CDR3 DNA follows: TGCGCCAGCAGCCAAAGAGGGGGCGGGTCCTACGAGCAGTTCTTC. Amino acids: CASSQRGGGSYEQFF.

This clonotype appeared many times. The V and J genes are TRBV7-9 and TRBJ1-2; D gene uncertain. Trimming took 5 bases from V and 6 from J, leaving 19 bases between them. The germline V gene has CDR1 SEHNR and CDR2 FQNEAQ (reference sequence). The CDR3 sequence is 15 residues long. CDR3 sequence reads: CASSQAPDGNHGYTF. The CDR3 DNA is TGTGCCAGCAGCCAGGCCCCGGACGGCAATCATGGCTACACCTTC.

This clonotype was counted only a few times. This sequence joins TRBV7-9 and TRBJ2-5; D is undetermined. Looked up from germline, CDR1 is SEHNR and CDR2 is FQNEAQ (reference sequence). The CDR3 sequence is 14 residues long. Trimming removed 5 bases from V and 5 bases from J, with 15 bases in between. The CDR3 nucleotides are TGTGCCAGCAGCCCCCGCCTTGGACGGGAGACCCAGTACTTC. Its translation is CASSPRLGRETQYF.

This clonotype was seen repeatedly, ten times or more. The chain links TRBV30 to TRBJ1-5, with D possibly matching TRBD1 (6 bases). CDR3 size: 13 residues. V was shortened by 2 bases and J by 11 bases, with 16 bases between the two germline ends. CDR1 is GTSNPN and CDR2 is SVGIG in the germline V gene (reference sequence). The CDR3 protein is CAWSRVGGGSQHF. DNA for the CDR3: TGTGCCTGGAGTCGCGTAGGGGGGGGATCCCAGCATTTT.

In its sample, this clonotype was seen many times. The chain has TRBV15 and TRBJ2-7; TRBD2 matches at 15 bases. The CDR3 spans 18 residues. V lost 0 bases and J lost 0; bases outside the gene matches: 3. Germline CDR1 LNHNV, CDR2 YYDKDF (reference sequence). CDR3 protein: CATSREGLAGGNSYEQYF. CDR3 coding DNA: TGTGCCACCAGCAGAGAGGGACTAGCGGGAGGAAACTCCTACGAGCAGTACTTC.

This clonotype was seen only a few times. V and J are TRBV24-1 and TRBJ2-7, with 8 bases that match TRBD1. V lost 4 bases, J lost 6 bases, and 13 bases stayed unmatched. The CDR3 length is 16 residues. CDR1 and CDR2 from the germline V gene are KGHDR and SFDVKD. The DNA for the CDR3 is TGTGCCACCAGTGACTACTCCGGGACAGGCCGTGTCGAGCAGTACTTC. This encodes CATSDYSGTGRVEQYF.

This clonotype was observed a handful of times. The J gene is TRBJ2-7, the V gene TRBV27; TRBD1 matches at 7 bases. V trimming: 4 bases; J trimming: 2 bases; junction bases outside the gene matches: 5. The CDR3 consists of 14 residues. CDR1 is MNHEY, CDR2 SMNVEV, per germline (reference sequence). CDR3 in amino acids: CASSWDRETYEQYF. DNA for the CDR3: TGTGCCAGCAGTTGGGACAGAGAAACCTACGAGCAGTACTTC.

This clonotype was counted many times. The chain combines TRBV3-1 with TRBJ1-4, with unresolved D. The CDR3 spans 15 residues. From germline, CDR1 is LGHDT and CDR2 YNNKEL (reference sequence). The V end lost 1 base, the J end lost 4 bases, and 10 bases lay between the germline ends. CDR3 protein: CASSQATRLNEKLFF. The CDR3 DNA reads as TGTGCCAGCAGCCAAGCGACTCGTCTTAATGAAAAACTGTTTTTT. The full variable domain, completed using reference TRBV3-1 and TRBJ1-4, is DTAVSQTPKYLVTQMGNDKSIKCEQNLGHDTMYWYKQDSKKFLKIMFSYNNKELIINETVPNRFSPKSPDKAHLNLHINSLELGDSAVYFCASSQATRLNEKLFFGSGTQLSVL.

This clonotype was counted only a few times. The rearrangement uses TRBV6-1 and TRBJ1-4; D might be TRBD1 (6 bases). Germline loops: CDR1 MNHNS, CDR2 SASEGT. CDR3 length: 15 amino acids. Trimming pared 9 bases from V and 3 bases from J, leaving 17 bases between. CDR3 sequence: CASRSTTGSNEKLFF. Written as DNA, the CDR3 is TGTGCCAGTCGATCGACTACAGGGTCTAATGAAAAACTGTTTTTT.

With respect to this clonotype: Since a much larger clone is just one base distant, this may be a read error. The rearrangement uses TRBV6-9 and TRBJ2-1; D unclear. Per the germline V gene, CDR1 is MNHGY and CDR2 is SVAAGI. The CDR3 sequence is 14 residues long. CDR3 in DNA: TGTGCCAGCACTTCAGCAAGCTCCTACGATGAGCAGTTCTTC. This codes for CASTSASSYDEQFF.

In DNA form, the CDR3 reads TGTGCCAGCAGTTGGGGGCCCCCTAGCAATCAGCCCCAGCATTTT. It encodes CASSWGPPSNQPQHF. This chain links TRBV27 with TRBJ1-5; the D gene is possibly TRBD1 (6 bases). The CDR3 has 15 residues. V shed 4 bases and J shed 0 bases, with 10 bases lying between them. The germline gives CDR1 MNHEY, CDR2 SMNVEV (reference sequence).

V usage is TRBV5-1 and J usage is TRBJ2-7, with 10 bases aligning to TRBD2. There are 15 residues in the CDR3. The ends lost 0 bases at V and 2 bases at J; junction bases unmatched: 2. Looked up from germline, CDR1 is SGHRS and CDR2 is YFSETQ. The CDR3 protein is CASSLEGLATYEQYF. The CDR3 DNA reads TGCGCCAGCAGCTTGGAGGGACTAGCGACCTACGAGCAGTACTTC.

A note on this clonotype: The conserved phenylalanine or tryptophan is not found at the CDR3 terminus, so this likely reflects a read error. This sequence joins TRBV10-3 and TRBJ2-7; D not certain. The V end was cut by 0 bases, the J end by 3 bases, with 9 bases between. Germline CDR1 is ENHRY and CDR2 is SYGVKD. This CDR3 is 14 amino acids long. CDR3 in DNA: TGTGCCATCAGTGAGTCTGGCACCTACTACGAGCAGTACCTC. As protein: CAISESGTYYEQYL.

This chain joins TRBV6-2 or TRBV6-3 and TRBJ2-3; D gene ambiguous. The CDR3 contains 15 residues. Trimming shortened V by 3 bases and J by 4 bases, and 14 bases separated the two germline ends. In germline, CDR1 is MNHEY, CDR2 SVGEGT. CDR3 in amino acids: CASSYFPSSADTQYF. The CDR3, as DNA: TGTGCCAGCAGTTATTTTCCCTCCAGCGCAGATACGCAGTATTTT.

This clonotype has ten or more counts. The rearrangement uses TRBV28 and TRBJ1-2; D is undetermined. This CDR3 has 13 amino acids. V gave up 9 bases and J gave up 8 bases, with 19 bases separating them. Germline CDR1 reads MDHEN; CDR2 reads SYDVKM. The CDR3 bases are TGTGCCAGTCGAGATGGGCTCCCAGTCGGCTACACCTTC. Protein sequence: CASRDGLPVGYTF.